Described below is a single TCR beta chain sequence and its context. Using immunoSEQ multiplex PCR, the repertoire was profiled, and TCRdb retains in-frame clones only, with some absent. The sample gives roughly 160,000 clones, less than 95% of which show up once; about 14% is in the top ten. Germline CDR1 is SGHNT and CDR2 is YENEEA. This CDR3 is 13 amino acids long. Trimming shortened V by 0 bases and J by 5 bases, and 7 bases separated the two germline ends. This sample was taken from a study of control samples from healthy donors and cancer patients. The sequence was collected from a man between 60 and 75 years old with colorectal cancer. The sequenced sample consisted of PBMCs. The genes are TRBV11-3 and TRBJ2-5, with D perhaps given as TRBD1 or TRBD2 (5 bases each). The CDR3 DNA sequence: TGTGCCAGCAGCTTAGATGGGGGTGAGACCCAGTACTTC. Its translation is CASSLDGGETQYF.